This T cell receptor beta chain appears in the sequencing data of a study of shared clonotypes between healthy human individuals. Whole-study findings and limits: It was expected that sequencing depth would affect clonotype sharing among donors. Sampling used blood alone; tissue repertoires probably differ. Larger estimated richness was generally recorded for naive subsets relative to memory subsets.

CD45RO negativity and positive selection for CCR7 defined naive CD8 cells, a population that excluded terminally differentiated effector memory CD45RA+ cells. Trimming at V came to 4 bases and at J to 6 bases, leaving 8 bases not matched to a gene. The CDR3 spans 15 residues. Germline values: CDR1 PRHDT, CDR2 FYEKMQ (reference sequence). Sorted subsets were amplified in replicate PCRs using about 210 ng DNA, around 30,000 T cell genomes. Sequenced by immunoSEQ multiplex PCR; TCRdb stores in-frame clones only, minus some. The data show hundreds of thousands of clones, about 95% seen once. Points on this clone: Its antigen is currently unknown.

This TCR was sampled from a woman in her 30s in good health. The chain links TRBV13 to TRBJ2-1, with 8 bases fitting TRBD1. Sequencing used naive CD8+ T cells sorted from blood. CDR3 sequence (DNA): TGTGCCAGCAGCTCCGCCGGGACAGGCGGCAATGAGCAGTTCTTC. Encoded protein: CASSSAGTGGNEQFF. Supplemented by reference TRBV13 and TRBJ2-1, the full variable domain reads AAGVIQSPRHLIKEKRETATLKCYPIPRHDTVYWYQQGPGQDPQFLISFYEKMQSDKGSIPDRFSAQQFSDYHSELNMSSLELGDSALYFCASSSAGTGGNEQFFGPGTRLTVL.